One sample yielded the 29 T cell receptor beta chains listed below, sequenced in a study of shared clonotypes between healthy human individuals. The data were produced by immunoSEQ multiplex PCR, yet TCRdb's version contains in-frame clones alone and is incomplete. This sample has 1,500,000 or so clones, with approximately 98.5% found just once. The sample consisted of naive CD4+ T cells sorted from blood. Subset here: CD45RA+ positively selected. These receptors were obtained from a man aged 25 to 40 in good health.

J is TRBJ1-4 and V is TRBV25-1; D ambiguous. The CDR3 extends over 18 amino acids. V was trimmed by 1 base and J by 0 bases, leaving 15 bases between them. Germline V gene sequence: CDR1 MGHDK, CDR2 SYGVNS. CDR3 protein: CASSELKRALPTNEKLFF. In DNA, the CDR3 is TGTGCCAGCAGTGAATTAAAAAGGGCCCTCCCAACTAATGAAAAACTGTTTTTT.

In this sample, this clone turned up once. This sequence joins TRBV28 and TRBJ2-2; maybe TRBD2 (7 bases). The ends were cut back, 8 bases at V and 5 bases at J, with 15 bases in the middle. This CDR3 contains 14 residues. CDR1 is MDHEN, CDR2 SYDVKM, per germline. DNA of the CDR3: TGTGCCAGCCACAAGGGAGGGGGTACCGGGGAGCTGTTTTTT. Translating gives CASHKGGGTGELFF.

This chain joins TRBV15 and TRBJ2-1; TRBD2 matches 13 bases. CDR1 and CDR2 (germline): LNHNV, YYDKDF (reference sequence). The CDR3 covers 22 residues. J lost 0 bases, V lost 5 bases, and 19 bases had no gene match. CDR3 nucleotide sequence: TGTGCCACCAGCGTAACTAGCGGGAGGGCAGGCCCATACTTTAGCTCCTACAATGAGCAGTTCTTC. This encodes CATSVTSGRAGPYFSSYNEQFF.

The chain employs TRBV9 and TRBJ1-4; no clear D gene. The germline V and J ends were trimmed by 0 bases and 3 bases, with 12 bases remaining between them. CDR1 is SGDLS, CDR2 YYNGEE, per germline. This CDR3 is built from 16 residues. CDR3 region: CASSVESGLPNEKLFF. The DNA for the CDR3 is TGTGCCAGCAGCGTAGAGAGTGGGTTGCCTAATGAAAAACTGTTTTTT.

The chain has TRBV7-8 and TRBJ2-1, with TRBD1 matching over 8 bases. The germline V gene encodes CDR1 SGHVS and CDR2 FQNEAQ. The ends lost 0 bases at V and 4 bases at J; junction bases unmatched: 2. This CDR3 spans 15 amino acids. The CDR3 loop reads CASSLADREYNEQFF. CDR3 in DNA: TGTGCCAGCAGCTTAGCGGACAGGGAATACAATGAGCAGTTCTTC.

This chain connects TRBV18 to TRBJ1-4; no firm D call. From germline, CDR1 is KGHSH and CDR2 LQKENI. The CDR3 consists of 17 residues. The V end lost 4 bases, the J end lost 0 bases, and 15 bases lay between the germline ends. The CDR3 reads CASSQYTGDATNEKLFF. DNA of the CDR3: TGTGCCAGCTCACAGTACACGGGAGATGCAACTAATGAAAAACTGTTTTTT.

CDR3 nucleotide sequence: TGTGCCAGCAGCTTGGTAACAGCCCTGGCCCAGTACTTC. It is translated as CASSLVTALAQYF. The V call is TRBV7-9, the J call TRBJ2-5; no definite D call. Trimming took off 3 bases at V and 9 bases at J, with 14 bases between the two ends. In germline, CDR1 is SEHNR, CDR2 FQNEAQ (reference sequence). There are 13 residues in the CDR3. Full variable domain (outside the CDR3, taken from reference TRBV7-9 and TRBJ2-5): DTGVSQNPRHKITKRGQNVTFRCDPISEHNRLYWYRQTLGQGPEFLTYFQNEAQLEKSRLLSDRFSAERPKGSFSTLEIQRTEQGDSAMYLCASSLVTALAQYFGPGTRLLVL.

This sequence joins TRBV9 and TRBJ1-5; 9 nucleotides match TRBD1. The CDR3 runs 15 residues. Germline assignment: CDR1 SGDLS and CDR2 YYNGEE. Unmatched junction bases numbered 5, after V lost 3 bases and J lost 4 bases. CDR3 DNA: TGTGCCAGCAGCGCCAGGGACAGGGATAATCAGCCCCAGCATTTT. Translated: CASSARDRDNQPQHF.

The rearrangement uses TRBV13 and TRBJ2-5, with TRBD1 identical over 7 bases. This CDR3 has 17 amino acids. Germline lookup yields CDR1 PRHDT and CDR2 FYEKMQ (reference sequence). Trimming took 8 bases from V and 4 from J; bases not matched to a gene: 19. CDR3: CASATGRGILRRETQYF. As DNA, the CDR3 is TGTGCCAGCGCCACGGGCAGGGGGATCCTACGCCGAGAGACCCAGTACTTC. The full variable domain, rest sourced from reference TRBV13 and TRBJ2-5, is AAGVIQSPRHLIKEKRETATLKCYPIPRHDTVYWYQQGPGQDPQFLISFYEKMQSDKGSIPDRFSAQQFSDYHSELNMSSLELGDSALYFCASATGRGILRRETQYFGPGTRLLVL.

This sequence joins TRBV10-1 and TRBJ2-2, with D possibly TRBD1 on 6 matching bases. The CDR3 runs to 17 residues. Germline V gives CDR1 WNHNN, CDR2 SYGVQD (reference sequence). V dropped 0 bases and J dropped 8 bases, with 19 bases sitting between them. The CDR3 DNA follows: TGCGCCAGCAGTGAGTCGAATAGGGGGAGCCGACCTGGGGAGCTGTTTTTT. This sequence encodes CASSESNRGSRPGELFF.

CDR3 sequence (DNA): TGTGCCAGCAGCTCCGGGACTAGCGCGTCCGGGGAGCTGTTTTTT. This sequence encodes CASSSGTSASGELFF. The rearrangement joins TRBV11-2 to TRBJ2-2; 10 nucleotides align to TRBD2. Losses at the gene ends were 4 bases for V and 6 bases for J; bases not matched to a gene: 5. This CDR3 is built from 15 residues. Per the germline V gene, CDR1 is SGHAT and CDR2 is FQNNGV.

This sequence joins TRBV13 and TRBJ2-3; 12 bases align to TRBD2. Trimming at V came to 5 bases and at J to 5 bases, leaving 17 bases not matched to a gene. The CDR3 has 19 amino acids. Per germline, CDR1 PRHDT and CDR2 FYEKMQ (reference sequence). The CDR3 protein is CASSLLLPSGRASEDTQYF. CDR3 nucleotides: TGTGCCAGCAGCCTCCTCCTCCCTAGCGGGAGGGCCTCAGAAGATACGCAGTATTTT. Full variable domain (missing parts from reference TRBV13 and TRBJ2-3): AAGVIQSPRHLIKEKRETATLKCYPIPRHDTVYWYQQGPGQDPQFLISFYEKMQSDKGSIPDRFSAQQFSDYHSELNMSSLELGDSALYFCASSLLLPSGRASEDTQYFGPGTRLTVL.

The chain couples TRBV5-1 to TRBJ2-3; D is ambiguous. In germline, CDR1 is SGHRS, CDR2 YFSETQ. The length of the CDR3 is 14 residues. Trimming stripped 0 bases from V and 5 bases from J, with 10 bases between. The chain's CDR3 is CASSLARLGDTQYF. The CDR3 DNA sequence: TGCGCCAGCAGCTTGGCGCGGTTGGGAGATACGCAGTATTTT.

As for this clone: Because the CDR3's place on the DNA is in doubt, the DNA is left out and the CDR3 is given as listed by TCRdb. The CDR3 protein is CASRVGTGNQPQHF. This chain connects TRBV21-1 to TRBJ1-5. TRBV21-1 is a pseudogene locus. The CDR3 spans 14 amino acids, including both terminal residues.

The rearrangement joins TRBV2 to TRBJ1-3; D gene uncertain. V gave up 6 bases and J gave up 1 base, with 16 bases separating them. CDR3 size: 16 residues. From germline, CDR1 is SNHLY and CDR2 FYNNEI. CDR3 region: CASRARFRSSGNTIYF. CDR3 nucleotides: TGTGCCAGCAGAGCCCGATTCCGGAGTTCTGGAAACACCATATATTTT.

V gene TRBV5-5 combines with J gene TRBJ1-5, with D perhaps matching TRBD1 (5 bases). CDR1 and CDR2 from the germline V gene are SGHKS and YYEKEE (reference sequence). Between the trimmed V and J ends, which lost 4 bases and 2 bases, there was a span of 13 bases. The CDR3 sequence is 15 residues long. CDR3: CASSRTGGGNQPQHF. The CDR3 DNA reads TGTGCCAGCAGCCGAACAGGCGGTGGCAATCAGCCCCAGCATTTT.

The V gene is TRBV7-2, the J gene TRBJ2-1, with D perhaps matching TRBD2 (5 bases). The ends were cut back, 1 base at V and 1 base at J, with 8 bases in the middle. CDR1 is SGHTA, CDR2 FQGNSA, per germline. The length of the CDR3 is 15 residues. CDR3 nucleotide sequence: TGTGCCAGCAGCTTAGGGACTTCGTCCTACAATGAGCAGTTCTTC. Amino acid sequence: CASSLGTSSYNEQFF.

The chain links TRBV18 to TRBJ1-2; D call uncertain. Trimming took 3 bases from V and 4 from J, leaving 9 bases between them. There are 13 residues in the CDR3. Germline CDR1 reads KGHSH; CDR2 reads LQKENI. The CDR3 DNA sequence: TGTGCCAGCTCACCGGGGAGACTCTATGGCTACACCTTC. Amino acids: CASSPGRLYGYTF.

The rearrangement uses TRBV18 and TRBJ2-5, with 10 positions matching TRBD2. The CDR3 spans 16 residues. V dropped 5 bases and J dropped 0; count of bases not matched to a gene: 6. CDR1 KGHSH and CDR2 LQKENI come from the germline V gene. CDR3 nucleotide sequence: TGTGCCAGCTCAGCAACTAGCGGGATGTACCAAGAGACCCAGTACTTC. It is translated as CASSATSGMYQETQYF.

V gene TRBV29-1 combines with J gene TRBJ2-7; D is perhaps TRBD1 (5 bases). Germline V CDR1 and CDR2: SQVTM, ANQGSEA. There are 12 residues in the CDR3. V lost 7 bases and J lost 2, with 12 bases in between. The CDR3 sequence: CSAQTGPYEQYF. The CDR3 DNA reads TGCAGCGCTCAAACAGGCCCCTACGAGCAGTACTTC.

V usage is TRBV11-2 and J usage is TRBJ1-2; no clear D. CDR1 is SGHAT, CDR2 FQNNGV, per germline. The CDR3 is 17 residues long. V lost 5 bases, J lost 0 bases, and 19 bases lay in between. This CDR3 is CASSPTRTREANYGYTF. In DNA, the CDR3 is TGTGCCAGCAGCCCCACCCGGACGAGGGAAGCTAACTATGGCTACACCTTC.

This chain links TRBV11-2 with TRBJ1-2; D gene unclear. V shed 3 bases and J shed 7 bases, with 18 bases lying between them. The CDR3 has 15 residues. The germline gives CDR1 SGHAT, CDR2 FQNNGV. DNA for the CDR3: TGTGCCAGCAGCTTTTTATCAGATGACTCTTCTGGCTACACCTTC. Translation gives CASSFLSDDSSGYTF.

This rearrangement joins TRBV7-6 to TRBJ2-1; D not certain. V gave up 1 base and J gave up 9 bases, with 10 bases separating them. This CDR3 is 13 amino acids long. The germline V gene encodes CDR1 SGHVS and CDR2 FNYEAQ. The CDR3 bases are TGTGCCAGCAGCTTAGATCCTTCGGCTGAGCAGTTCTTC. This gives the protein CASSLDPSAEQFF.

This clone was seen only once. Within the sample, other DNA sequences also encode this same CDR3. This rearrangement joins TRBV18 to TRBJ1-1; 7 bases fit TRBD1. The CDR3 covers 13 residues. Germline loops: CDR1 KGHSH, CDR2 LQKENI. V trimming: 3 bases; J trimming: 4 bases; junction bases outside the gene matches: 2. The DNA for the CDR3 is TGTGCCAGCTCACCCACAGGGGTCACTGAAGCTTTCTTT. Translation gives CASSPTGVTEAFF.

The V call is TRBV28, the J call TRBJ2-3; D is uncertain. Germline CDR1 is MDHEN and CDR2 is SYDVKM. V lost 3 bases to trimming and J lost 8 bases, with 12 bases between them. This CDR3 has 13 residues. This CDR3 reads CASSFYLRSTQYF. In nucleotides, the CDR3 is TGTGCCAGCAGTTTTTATTTGCGTAGTACGCAGTATTTT.

The chain links TRBV6-1 to TRBJ2-5; D not certain. The CDR3 has 13 residues. V was trimmed by 3 bases and J by 5 bases, leaving 10 bases between them. Germline V gives CDR1 MNHNS, CDR2 SASEGT. The CDR3 sequence is CASSEVPLETQYF. The CDR3 nucleotides read TGTGCCAGCAGTGAGGTGCCCTTGGAGACCCAGTACTTC.

The chain carries TRBV6-4 and TRBJ2-2; no firm D call. V gave up 6 bases and J gave up 4 bases, with 9 bases separating them. The germline V gene encodes CDR1 MRHNA and CDR2 SNTAGT. There are 13 residues in the CDR3. CDR3 DNA sequence: TGTGCCAGCAGCCACAACCCCACCGGGGAGCTGTTTTTT. Translated, it gives CASSHNPTGELFF.

The chain employs TRBV30 and TRBJ1-5; D is unresolved. This CDR3 is built from 15 residues. The V end lost 2 bases, the J end lost 4 bases, and 15 bases lay between the germline ends. The germline CDR1 and CDR2 sequences are GTSNPN and SVGIG (reference sequence). CDR3 in amino acids: CAWSTDEQKNQPQHF. The CDR3 DNA reads as TGTGCCTGGAGTACGGACGAACAGAAAAATCAGCCCCAGCATTTT.

The rearrangement joins TRBV9 to TRBJ2-1; no reliable D call. Trimming cost V 4 bases and J 2 bases, with 16 bases left between them. The CDR3 is 16 residues long. Germline CDR1 SGDLS, CDR2 YYNGEE. The CDR3: CASSPRLGNTYNEQFF. CDR3 DNA: TGTGCCAGCAGCCCCCGGTTGGGGAACACCTACAATGAGCAGTTCTTC. Variable domain in full (rest from reference TRBV9 and TRBJ2-1): DSGVTQTPKHLITATGQRVTLRCSPRSGDLSVYWYQQSLDQGLQFLIQYYNGEERAKGNILERFSAQQFPDLHSELNLSSLELGDSALYFCASSPRLGNTYNEQFFGPGTRLTVL.